The 28 T cell receptor beta chains presented below share a single source sample, sequenced in a study of cytomegalovirus exposure and HLA in healthy donors. In the PCR, 60 Vbeta and 13 Jbeta primers were used. Sequencing was performed with immunoSEQ multiplex PCR; in TCRdb, only in-frame clones are kept and a portion is missing. Among 110,000 or so clones listed, 69% were seen once. The sample taken for sequencing was PBMCs. These receptors were collected from a man aged 25-45 years in good health and CMV-seronegative.

The J gene is TRBJ2-7, the V gene TRBV27; D is uncertain. From germline, CDR1 is MNHEY and CDR2 SMNVEV (reference sequence). The CDR3 length is 13 residues. V was shortened by 4 bases and J by 4 bases, with 11 bases between the two germline ends. CDR3 nucleotides: TGTGCCAGCAGTTCCCCACCTAAGTACGAGCAGTACTTC. Translation: CASSSPPKYEQYF.

Only a few counts were recorded for this clone. The rearrangement joins TRBV18 to TRBJ1-3; 7 bases map to TRBD1. CDR3 size: 15 residues. With 2 bases clipped from V and 2 bases from J, the junction kept 3 bases outside the gene matches. From germline, CDR1 is KGHSH and CDR2 LQKENI. Written as DNA, the CDR3 is TGTGCCAGCTCACCAGACAGGGAAGCTGGAAACACCATATATTTT. Protein sequence: CASSPDREAGNTIYF.

V usage is TRBV28 and J usage is TRBJ1-5; no clear D. The CDR3 length is 15 residues. Germline CDR1 is MDHEN and CDR2 is SYDVKM. The ends were cut back, 6 bases at V and 3 bases at J, with 15 bases in the middle. CDR3 sequence (DNA): TGTGCCAGCAGCACTATCCAGTATGTCAATCAGCCCCAGCATTTT. Amino acid sequence: CASSTIQYVNQPQHF.

This clone has more than one count but fewer than ten. This chain uses TRBV11-3 with TRBJ2-2; 7 bases match TRBD1. This CDR3 is 14 amino acids long. V was clipped by 0 bases and J by 6 bases; unmatched bases: 1. Germline CDR1 reads SGHNT; CDR2 reads YENEEA. CDR3: CASSLETGSGELFF. CDR3 in DNA: TGTGCCAGCAGCTTAGAGACAGGGTCCGGGGAGCTGTTTTTT.

Only one count was recorded for this clone. This chain uses TRBV5-6 with TRBJ1-2, with D possibly TRBD1 on 5 matching bases. The V end lost 0 bases, the J end lost 5 bases, and 5 bases lay between the germline ends. Germline V gives CDR1 SGHDT, CDR2 YYEEEE. The CDR3 loop spans 12 amino acids. The CDR3 spells CASSLGQYGYTF. The CDR3 DNA sequence: TGTGCCAGCAGCTTGGGACAGTATGGCTACACCTTC.

V gene TRBV19 combines with J gene TRBJ1-4; a possible D gene is TRBD1 (6 bases). The V gene lost 4 bases and the J gene lost 3 bases, with 9 bases spanning the gap. Germline-derived CDR1 and CDR2 are LNHDA and SQIVND (reference sequence). This CDR3 contains 14 residues. CDR3 DNA: TGTGCCAGTAGTACGGGGGGGCCTAATGAAAAACTGTTTTTT. It yields the protein CASSTGGPNEKLFF.

V is TRBV2 and J is TRBJ2-7; the D is unclear. V was shortened by 7 bases and J by 2 bases, with 6 bases between the two germline ends. In germline, CDR1 is SNHLY, CDR2 FYNNEI. The CDR3 has 11 residues. CDR3 nucleotide sequence: TGTGCCAGCAATCGGGCCTACGAGCAGTACTTC. It translates to CASNRAYEQYF.

The chain uses TRBV5-6 and TRBJ1-1, with unresolved D. CDR3 size: 15 residues. The germline V gene has CDR1 SGHDT and CDR2 YYEEEE. V lost 4 bases and J 1 base, leaving 14 bases between the germline ends. CDR3 in amino acids: CASSPYRGRNTEAFF. CDR3 sequence (DNA): TGTGCCAGCAGCCCCTACCGGGGAAGGAACACTGAAGCTTTCTTT. The full variable domain, completed using reference TRBV5-6 and TRBJ1-1, is DAGVTQSPTHLIKTRGQQVTLRCSPKSGHDTVSWYQQALGQGPQFIFQYYEEEERQRGNFPDRFSGHQFPNYSSELNVNALLLGDSALYLCASSPYRGRNTEAFFGQGTRLTVV.

This sequence joins TRBV19 and TRBJ2-7; D is perhaps TRBD1 (6 bases). V was shortened by 3 bases and J by 0 bases, with 12 bases between the two germline ends. From germline, CDR1 is LNHDA and CDR2 SQIVND (reference sequence). This CDR3 has 15 amino acids. As DNA, the CDR3 is TGTGCCAGTAGTATGCAGACAGGTCACTCCTACGAGCAGTACTTC. Its translation: CASSMQTGHSYEQYF.

The chain joins TRBV5-8 to TRBJ2-1; 8 bases agree with TRBD2. V dropped 0 bases and J dropped 5; count of bases not matched to a gene: 13. The V gene's germline CDR1 is SGHTS and CDR2 YDEGEE. This CDR3 is built from 18 residues. The CDR3, as DNA: TGTGCCAGCAGCTTGGGGACCGCCTATGGGACTAGGAACAATGAGCAGTTCTTC. Its translation is CASSLGTAYGTRNNEQFF.

This chain uses TRBV4-1 with TRBJ2-2; possibly TRBD1 for D (5 bases). The CDR3 runs 19 residues. Trimming stripped 4 bases from V and 0 bases from J, with 21 bases between. Germline V CDR1 and CDR2: MGHRA, YSYEKL. This CDR3 reads CASSLLGAANPANTGELFF. The CDR3 nucleotides read TGCGCCAGCAGCCTCCTTGGGGCAGCCAATCCTGCGAACACCGGGGAGCTGTTTTTT.

The J gene is TRBJ2-7, the V gene TRBV30, with a weak D call TRBD2 (6 bases). Per the germline V gene, CDR1 is GTSNPN and CDR2 is SVGIG (reference sequence). This CDR3 has 14 residues. Trimming left V 7 bases short and J 7 bases short, with 23 bases between. The CDR3 DNA follows: TGTGCCTCCCAAATCGGGACTGATGGGAGGGAGCAGTACTTC. Protein product: CASQIGTDGREQYF.

The chain joins TRBV5-1 to TRBJ2-5, with TRBD2 matching 8 bases. CDR3 size: 16 residues. V was clipped by 2 bases and J by 5 bases; unmatched bases: 11. Germline-derived CDR1 and CDR2 are SGHRS and YFSETQ. The DNA for the CDR3 is TGCGCCAGCAGCTTTGCCCCGAGCGGGAGCGGTGAGACCCAGTACTTC. It is translated as CASSFAPSGSGETQYF.

The V gene is TRBV7-9, the J gene TRBJ2-5, with 8 bases fitting TRBD2. Germline-derived CDR1 and CDR2 are SEHNR and FQNEAQ (reference sequence). CDR3 size: 15 residues. The trim removed 5 bases at V and 11 bases at J, leaving 16 bases unmatched. As DNA, the CDR3 is TGTGCCAGCAGCCCAACGGGACTAGTAAAGGGAGAGCAGTACTTC. Translating it yields CASSPTGLVKGEQYF.

The chain uses TRBV27 and TRBJ2-7; D may be TRBD2 (6 bases). Germline values: CDR1 MNHEY, CDR2 SMNVEV (reference sequence). V lost 2 bases and J lost 3, with 11 bases in between. This CDR3 region has 14 residues. CDR3 DNA sequence: TGTGCCAGCAGTTTAGCACGGACTAACTACGAGCAGTACTTC. This translates into CASSLARTNYEQYF.

The genes are TRBV15 and TRBJ1-1; weak D call: TRBD1 (6 bases). Germline CDR1 LNHNV, CDR2 YYDKDF (reference sequence). The CDR3 contains 15 residues. Trimming stripped 3 bases from V and 1 base from J, with 12 bases between. CDR3 in amino acids: CATSRAGAGNTEAFF. In DNA form, the CDR3 reads TGTGCCACCAGCAGGGCAGGGGCAGGGAACACTGAAGCTTTCTTT. Full variable domain (outside the CDR3, taken from reference TRBV15 and TRBJ1-1): DAMVIQNPRYQVTQFGKPVTLSCSQTLNHNVMYWYQQKSSQAPKLLFHYYDKDFNNEADTPDNFQSRRPNTSFCFLDIRSPGLGDTAMYLCATSRAGAGNTEAFFGQGTRLTVV.

The chain links TRBV2 to TRBJ2-3, with D perhaps matching TRBD2 (5 bases). Trimming removed 7 bases from V and 0 bases from J, with 11 bases in between. In germline, CDR1 is SNHLY, CDR2 FYNNEI. The CDR3 consists of 14 residues. DNA for the CDR3: TGTGCCAGCAAGGGCAGGACTAGCACAGATACGCAGTATTTT. Its protein is CASKGRTSTDTQYF.

The gene calls are TRBV5-6 and TRBJ2-7; D possibly corresponds to TRBD2 (7 bases). Trimming left V 3 bases short and J 5 bases short, with 21 bases between. The CDR3 covers 16 residues. The V gene's germline CDR1 is SGHDT and CDR2 YYEEEE. CDR3 amino acids: CASSWVGRGAIDEQYF. The CDR3 nucleotides are TGTGCCAGCAGCTGGGTAGGTCGGGGGGCAATCGACGAGCAGTACTTC.

The V and J genes are TRBV28 and TRBJ2-7; tentatively, D is TRBD1 (6 bases). Germline V gene data show CDR1 as MDHEN and CDR2 as SYDVKM. Trimming stripped 1 base from V and 3 bases from J, with 13 bases between. CDR3 size: 15 residues. The CDR3 region is CASSLFGQSRYEQYF. As DNA, the CDR3 is TGTGCCAGCAGTTTATTTGGACAGTCTCGCTACGAGCAGTACTTC.

The chain is built from TRBV10-2 and TRBJ2-5, with D perhaps matching TRBD2 (7 bases). The J call is in doubt because the DNA end fits TRBJ2-7 better. The CDR3 length is 14 residues. Per germline, CDR1 WSHSY and CDR2 SAAADI. The CDR3 is CASTKGGGQPEQYF. Written as DNA, the CDR3 is TGCGCCAGCACCAAAGGGGGAGGGCAGCCCGAGCAGTACTTC.

This chain uses TRBV14 with TRBJ2-5, with 8 bases fitting TRBD1. V lost 3 bases to trimming and J lost 4 bases; unmatched junction nucleotides: 7. Germline CDR1 is SGHDN and CDR2 is FVKESK. The CDR3 runs 15 residues. The chain's CDR3 is CASSHWTGIGETQYF. CDR3 nucleotide sequence: TGTGCCAGCAGCCACTGGACAGGGATCGGAGAGACCCAGTACTTC.

This rearrangement joins TRBV4-1 to TRBJ2-6, with D possibly TRBD1 on 6 matching bases. The germline V and J ends were trimmed by 4 bases and 0 bases, with 16 bases remaining between them. There are 18 residues in the CDR3. Germline-derived CDR1 and CDR2 are MGHRA and YSYEKL. CDR3 residues: CASSRTPRTDSGANVLTF. The CDR3 nucleotides read TGCGCCAGCAGCCGGACCCCTAGGACAGACTCTGGGGCCAACGTCCTGACTTTC.

The rearrangement links TRBV29-1 to TRBJ2-1; 10 bases map to TRBD2. Germline CDR1 reads SQVTM; CDR2 reads ANQGSEA. The CDR3 has 12 amino acids. The junction had 1 base not matched to a gene; V was cut back by 7 bases and J by 4 bases. This CDR3 reads CSGGLAYNEQFF. CDR3 DNA: TGCAGCGGGGGACTAGCGTACAATGAGCAGTTCTTC.

This chain uses TRBV6-1 with TRBJ2-3; 14 bases are a match to TRBD2. The V segment lost 1 base and the J segment 3 bases; nucleotides outside the gene matches: 3. Germline V gene sequence: CDR1 MNHNS, CDR2 SASEGT. The CDR3 has 17 residues. The CDR3 loop reads CASSEVGLAGATDTQYF. The CDR3 nucleotides read TGTGCCAGCAGTGAAGTGGGACTAGCGGGAGCAACAGATACGCAGTATTTT.

This clone was seen a few times. The genes are TRBV19 and TRBJ1-2, with TRBD1 matching over 12 bases. The CDR3 runs to 15 residues. The ends lost 5 bases at V and 2 bases at J; junction bases unmatched: 3. The germline gives CDR1 LNHDA, CDR2 SQIVND (reference sequence). The CDR3: CASSLGTGGNYGYTF. CDR3 bases: TGTGCCAGTAGTCTCGGGACAGGGGGCAACTATGGCTACACCTTC.

This sequence joins TRBV19 and TRBJ1-5; tentative D call: TRBD1 (6 bases). Germline CDR1 reads LNHDA; CDR2 reads SQIVND (reference sequence). This CDR3 comprises 17 residues. The V gene lost 7 bases and the J gene lost 6 bases, with 25 bases spanning the gap. The CDR3: CASTRGGALSLGQPQHF. The CDR3 bases are TGTGCCAGTACCCGGGGGGGGGCCCTATCCTTAGGTCAGCCCCAGCATTTT.

The gene calls are TRBV30 and TRBJ1-2, with D perhaps TRBD1 (6 bases). Germline CDR1 is GTSNPN and CDR2 is SVGIG (reference sequence). Trimming removed 7 bases from V and 4 bases from J, with 13 bases in between. The CDR3 runs 12 residues. The CDR3 nucleotides read TGTGCCTCGAGGAGGGGGATCTATGGCTACACCTTC. Translation: CASRRGIYGYTF.

The rearrangement uses TRBV7-8 and TRBJ1-2; a possible D gene is TRBD1 (5 bases). The CDR3 is 16 amino acids. Trimming left V 0 bases short and J 4 bases short, with 15 bases between. Germline values: CDR1 SGHVS, CDR2 FQNEAQ. The CDR3 here is CASSLASAGSSYGYTF. CDR3 nucleotides: TGTGCCAGCAGCTTAGCGAGTGCAGGGTCCTCCTATGGCTACACCTTC.